What follows is one TCR beta chain and its context. This specimen belongs to a study of T cell responses to AZD1222 COVID-19 vaccine. Losses at the gene ends were 4 bases for V and 0 bases for J; bases not matched to a gene: 7. The CDR3 totals 16 residues. Germline V gene data show CDR1 as LGHNA and CDR2 as YNFKEQ. The repertoire was sequenced with immunoSEQ multiplex PCR; TCRdb's copy has only in-frame clones and lacks some. The table shows some 120,000 clones, with about 88% occurring only once. This receptor was identified in an adult in good health. The chain joins TRBV4-2 to TRBJ2-5; 8 bases agree with TRBD2. The sample in question was peripheral blood, obtained on day 0 of AZD1222 vaccination. Here the CDR3 DNA reads TGTGCCAGCAGCCCCAGGGTAGCGGGGTACCAAGAGACCCAGTACTTC. Its protein product is CASSPRVAGYQETQYF.